The 9 T cell receptor beta chains listed next were all sequenced from one sample in a study of OX40 agonist ivuxolimab in advanced cancers. Profiled with immunoSEQ multiplex PCR; TCRdb holds only in-frame clones, not every one. The sample shows about 62,000 clones, 85% of them seen only once. Source: CD4+ or CD8+ T cells sorted from blood, taken in a trial of the OX40 agonist ivuxolimab. These receptors originate from an adult with an advanced solid tumor such as melanoma, head and neck, liver or kidney cancer.

V usage is TRBV5-8 and J usage is TRBJ2-5; unclear D gene. Germline V gene sequence: CDR1 SGHTS, CDR2 YDEGEE. The CDR3 is 14 amino acids. Trimming took off 0 bases at V and 8 bases at J, with 14 bases between the two ends. The CDR3 nucleotides read TGTGCCAGCAGCTTGGGACCAGGAACACGCACCCAGTACTTC. The encoded protein is CASSLGPGTRTQYF.

The V and J genes are TRBV21-1 and TRBJ1-4; the table's D call of TRBD1 was not tested on the DNA. TRBV21-1 is a pseudogene. The CDR3 extends over 14 amino acids. CDR3 protein: CASSSRTVGEKLFF. The CDR3 DNA reads TGTGCCAGCAGCTCCCGGACAGTCGGGGAAAAACTGTTTTTT.

The rearrangement joins TRBV7-9 to TRBJ2-7; D is tentatively TRBD1 or TRBD2 (5 bases each). The CDR3 contains 12 residues. V shed 0 bases and J shed 6 bases, with 6 bases lying between them. Germline lookup yields CDR1 SEHNR and CDR2 FQNEAQ (reference sequence). This chain's CDR3 is CASSLAGVEQYF. In nucleotides, the CDR3 is TGTGCCAGCAGCTTAGCGGGGGTCGAGCAGTACTTC.

This chain joins TRBV29-1 and TRBJ2-5; 7 nucleotides match TRBD2. V shed 8 bases and J 0 bases; nucleotides not matched to a gene: 6. The CDR3 spans 13 residues. Per the germline V gene, CDR1 is SQVTM and CDR2 is ANQGSEA. CDR3 in amino acids: CSTSGNYQETQYF. CDR3 coding DNA: TGCAGCACAAGCGGGAACTACCAAGAGACCCAGTACTTC.

V is TRBV29-1 and J is TRBJ2-2; D call uncertain. This CDR3 is built from 13 residues. In germline, CDR1 is SQVTM, CDR2 ANQGSEA. V was shortened by 5 bases and J by 1 base, with 8 bases between the two germline ends. The CDR3 sequence: CSVRTVNTGELFF. The CDR3 DNA is TGCAGCGTTCGGACGGTGAACACCGGGGAGCTGTTTTTT.

The gene calls are TRBV5-6 and TRBJ2-2, with D possibly being TRBD2 (6 bases). Germline CDR1 is SGHDT and CDR2 is YYEEEE. Trimming took 4 bases from V and 5 from J, leaving 12 bases between them. This CDR3 region has 14 residues. The CDR3 DNA reads as TGTGCCAGCAGCGCGACTCTAGCGACCGGGGAGCTGTTTTTT. It codes for CASSATLATGELFF. Using reference TRBV5-6 and TRBJ2-2 for the parts outside the CDR3, the full variable domain is DAGVTQSPTHLIKTRGQQVTLRCSPKSGHDTVSWYQQALGQGPQFIFQYYEEEERQRGNFPDRFSGHQFPNYSSELNVNALLLGDSALYLCASSATLATGELFFGEGSRLTVL.

The chain links TRBV25-1 to TRBJ1-5, with 9 bases fitting TRBD1. V was clipped by 5 bases and J by 5 bases; unmatched bases: 7. Germline loops: CDR1 MGHDK, CDR2 SYGVNS. This CDR3 has 15 residues. Written as DNA, the CDR3 is TGTGCCAGCAGTAGTGACAGGGGGAGTGATCAGCCCCAGCATTTT. It translates to CASSSDRGSDQPQHF. The full variable domain, in which reference TRBV25-1 and TRBJ1-5 provide the parts outside the CDR3, is EADIYQTPRYLVIGTGKKITLECSQTMGHDKMYWYQQDPGMELHLIHYSYGVNSTEKGDLSSESTVSRIRTEHFPLTLESARPSHTSQYLCASSSDRGSDQPQHFGDGTRLSIL.

The genes are TRBV19 and TRBJ2-7, with TRBD2 matching 12 bases. Germline values: CDR1 LNHDA, CDR2 SQIVND (reference sequence). V was pared by 4 bases and J by 5 bases, with 6 bases of the junction left unmatched. This CDR3 spans 15 amino acids. This CDR3 reads CASSKGLAGSDEQYF. The CDR3 coding sequence is TGTGCCAGTAGTAAGGGACTAGCGGGTTCCGACGAGCAGTACTTC.

V and J are TRBV27 and TRBJ1-1; D is unclear. The CDR3 has 14 residues. Germline lookup yields CDR1 MNHEY and CDR2 SMNVEV (reference sequence). V gave up 2 bases and J gave up 1 base, with 8 bases separating them. The CDR3: CASSLTGSNTEAFF. Written as DNA, the CDR3 is TGTGCCAGCAGTTTAACGGGTTCGAACACTGAAGCTTTCTTT.